Shown below are 7 T cell receptor beta chains from a single sample sequenced in a study of cytomegalovirus exposure and HLA in healthy donors. Use of 60 Vbeta and 13 Jbeta primers characterized the PCR. Libraries were prepared by immunoSEQ multiplex PCR; TCRdb keeps only in-frame clonotypes and omits some of them. This sample has about 170,000 clones, with roughly 80% found just once. The sample comprised PBMCs. Every receptor here comes from a woman under 30 in good health and CMV-seropositive.

This rearrangement joins TRBV10-3 to TRBJ1-4; tentative D call: TRBD1 (5 bases). Germline V gives CDR1 ENHRY, CDR2 SYGVKD. Trimming stripped 0 bases from V and 10 bases from J, with 15 bases between. This CDR3 contains 15 residues. CDR3 coding DNA: TGTGCCATCAGTGAGTCGACCCAGGGTGGCGGAAAACTGTTTTTT. Translated, it gives CAISESTQGGGKLFF.

CDR3 in DNA: TGCGCCAGCAGCTTGGGACAGGGGATCTCCTATAATTCACCCCTCCACTTT. This translates into CASSLGQGISYNSPLHF. The chain joins TRBV5-1 to TRBJ1-6, with TRBD1 matching 8 bases. The V gene end was trimmed by 0 bases and the J gene end by 0 bases; junction bases not matched to a gene: 2. Per germline, CDR1 SGHRS and CDR2 YFSETQ. The CDR3 extends over 17 amino acids.

This clone has just one count. The chain carries TRBV9 and TRBJ2-2, with a possible D match to TRBD1 (5 bases). The germline V and J ends were trimmed by 0 bases and 5 bases, with 14 bases remaining between them. Germline V gene data show CDR1 as SGDLS and CDR2 as YYNGEE. The CDR3 spans 16 residues. CDR3 coding DNA: TGTGCCAGCAGCGTAGACAGGAGTCGACCTACCGGGGAGCTGTTTTTT. Residues: CASSVDRSRPTGELFF.

The genes are TRBV2 and TRBJ1-4, with a weak D call TRBD1 (5 bases). Trimming cost V 3 bases and J 8 bases, with 10 bases left between them. The CDR3 runs 13 residues. Germline loops: CDR1 SNHLY, CDR2 FYNNEI. The CDR3 DNA reads TGTGCCAGCAGTGAGAACCAGGGAGAAAAACTGTTTTTT. Protein: CASSENQGEKLFF.

The V and J genes are TRBV9 and TRBJ2-3, with TRBD2 matching 12 bases. The CDR3 is 16 residues long. After removal of 4 bases from V and 4 bases from J, the junction contained 7 bases not matched to a gene. From germline, CDR1 is SGDLS and CDR2 YYNGEE. The DNA of the CDR3 is TGTGCCAGCAGCCCCCACTCTAGCGGGGGGGCAGATACGCAGTATTTT. The encoded protein is CASSPHSSGGADTQYF.

CDR3 in DNA: TGTGCCAGCAGCTTGGCCGTGGCGAGGGGGGGTCGGGCTGGGGCCAACGTCCTGACTTTC. It yields the protein CASSLAVARGGRAGANVLTF. The chain couples TRBV5-5 to TRBJ2-6; maybe TRBD2 (7 bases). V gave up 0 bases and J gave up 2 bases, with 21 bases separating them. This CDR3 comprises 20 residues. CDR1 SGHKS and CDR2 YYEKEE come from the germline V gene (reference sequence).

This chain joins TRBV7-9 and TRBJ1-2; D is possibly TRBD1 (6 bases). This CDR3 has 14 residues. Germline V lookup: CDR1 SEHNR, CDR2 FQNEAQ (reference sequence). With 2 bases removed from V and 8 bases from J, the gap between germline ends came to 15 bases. Written as DNA, the CDR3 is TGTGCCAGCAGCTTATTGGAAAGGGGGAACGGCTACACCTTC. This gives the protein CASSLLERGNGYTF.